The entry that follows covers one TCR beta chain sequence. The data were obtained in a study of blood T cell repertoires in COVID-19. Across the whole study: Acute and convalescent COVID-19 samples came from the United States, Italy and Spain. From T cells, B-cell-depleted T cells, or PBMCs came the material, which was cDNA or gDNA.

Original handling: Using reference gene primer amplification, nucleated cell counts were estimated. Here immunoSEQ multiplex PCR was the method, and the copy in TCRdb shows in-frame clones only, minus some. V and J calls plus clone size are reproduced from that table; the DNA served to infer D and trimming. This table holds 93,000 or so clones, about 87% found once. With 0 bases removed from V and 0 bases from J, the gap between germline ends came to 7 bases. The V gene's germline CDR1 is SGHDT and CDR2 YYEEEE. CDR3 size: 14 residues. The chain couples TRBV5-6 to TRBJ2-7; D possibly corresponds to TRBD1 (5 bases). What was sequenced was peripheral blood. This receptor was obtained from a human donor in a cohort sampled during active or convalescent COVID-19. The CDR3 loop reads CASSLGQLSYEQYF. CDR3 sequence (DNA): TGTGCCAGCAGCTTGGGACAGCTCTCCTACGAGCAGTACTTC. The complete variable domain, with remaining parts taken from reference TRBV5-6 and TRBJ2-7, reads DAGVTQSPTHLIKTRGQQVTLRCSPKSGHDTVSWYQQALGQGPQFIFQYYEEEERQRGNFPDRFSGHQFPNYSSELNVNALLLGDSALYLCASSLGQLSYEQYFGPGTRLTVT.